Below are 14 T cell receptor beta chains sequenced from a single sample in a study of radiotherapy plus CTLA-4 blockade in lung cancer. The method was immunoSEQ multiplex PCR; TCRdb's version includes in-frame clones alone and lacks a portion of them. The sample holds roughly 66,000 clones, around 81% seen once. The sequenced sample was peripheral blood, obtained from a patient treated with radiotherapy plus ipilimumab. The receptors stem from a human donor with non-small cell lung cancer who had a partial response to radiotherapy plus ipilimumab.

This clone was detected once. V and J are TRBV28 and TRBJ2-1; 12 nucleotides match TRBD2. CDR1 MDHEN and CDR2 SYDVKM come from the germline V gene. The trim removed 4 bases at V and 5 bases at J, leaving 0 bases unmatched. The CDR3 length is 14 residues. CDR3 nucleotides: TGTGCCAGCAGTTCTAGCGGGAGGGACAATGAGCAGTTCTTC. Its protein product is CASSSSGRDNEQFF.

The chain uses TRBV5-4 and TRBJ2-1, with TRBD1 identical over 8 bases. Germline CDR1 and CDR2: SGHNT and YYREEE (reference sequence). J was trimmed by 7 bases and V by 4 bases; bases with no gene match: 10. The CDR3 runs 15 residues. The CDR3 protein is CASSQKDRAVNEQFF. The CDR3 bases are TGTGCCAGCAGCCAAAAGGACAGGGCAGTTAATGAGCAGTTCTTC.

The chain is built from TRBV5-1 and TRBJ2-7; no reliable D call. V was cut by 4 bases and J by 3 bases, with 5 bases left in between. From germline, CDR1 is SGHRS and CDR2 YFSETQ. This CDR3 has 11 residues. The CDR3, as DNA: TGCGCCAGCAGCAGCGACTACGAGCAGTACTTC. As protein: CASSSDYEQYF.

This chain connects TRBV13 to TRBJ2-3; 8 bases are a match to TRBD2. V dropped 3 bases and J dropped 3; count of bases not matched to a gene: 8. Germline CDR1 reads PRHDT; CDR2 reads FYEKMQ (reference sequence). The CDR3 spans 16 residues. The CDR3 DNA sequence: TGTGCCAGCAGCTTTCAGGGACTAGTTTTTACAGATACGCAGTATTTT. Translated: CASSFQGLVFTDTQYF.

The chain combines TRBV2 with TRBJ2-7, with D possibly TRBD1 on 6 matching bases. Deletions cut 3 bases from V and 6 bases from J, with 21 bases between. Germline assignment: CDR1 SNHLY and CDR2 FYNNEI. The CDR3 sequence is 16 residues long. The CDR3 here is CASSDQQGFGVLEQYF. DNA for the CDR3: TGTGCCAGCAGTGACCAGCAGGGGTTCGGAGTCCTCGAGCAGTACTTC.

The chain links TRBV7-8 to TRBJ2-1, with 13 bases matching TRBD2. The V gene end was trimmed by 3 bases and the J gene end by 7 bases; junction bases not matched to a gene: 9. Germline-derived CDR1 and CDR2 are SGHVS and FQNEAQ. CDR3 length: 17 amino acids. The chain's CDR3 is CASSLRTSGRILNEQFF. In nucleotides, the CDR3 is TGTGCCAGCAGCTTGAGGACTAGCGGGAGAATATTAAATGAGCAGTTCTTC.

The chain uses TRBV7-2 and TRBJ2-1; 10 bases agree with TRBD2. This CDR3 has 18 residues. The V segment lost 1 base and the J segment 0 bases; nucleotides outside the gene matches: 6. Germline V lookup: CDR1 SGHTA, CDR2 FQGNSA. The CDR3 DNA reads as TGTGCCAGCAGCTTAGTTGCTAGCGGGAGTTACTCCTACAATGAGCAGTTCTTC. This gives the protein CASSLVASGSYSYNEQFF.

This clone was recorded only once. This sequence joins TRBV2 and TRBJ1-1; D remains ambiguous. In germline, CDR1 is SNHLY, CDR2 FYNNEI. Trimming stripped 7 bases from V and 6 bases from J, with 12 bases between. This CDR3 has 12 residues. In DNA form, the CDR3 reads TGTGCCAGCATGCGCATGCAGGCTGAAGCTTTCTTT. It is translated as CASMRMQAEAFF.

The rearrangement joins TRBV2 to TRBJ2-7; D is perhaps TRBD1 (6 bases). V dropped 3 bases and J dropped 6 bases, with 15 bases sitting between them. Looked up from germline, CDR1 is SNHLY and CDR2 is FYNNEI. CDR3 length equals 14 residues. The CDR3 protein is CASSDQGQGREQYF. The DNA for the CDR3 is TGTGCCAGCAGTGATCAGGGCCAGGGGCGCGAGCAGTACTTC.

The gene calls are TRBV30 and TRBJ2-3; 9 bases match TRBD2. The J segment lost 2 bases and the V segment lost 3 bases, leaving 3 bases of the junction unmatched. The CDR3 length is 14 residues. Germline CDR1 GTSNPN, CDR2 SVGIG (reference sequence). The CDR3 bases are TGTGCCTGGAGGGCTAGCGGGACCACAGATACGCAGTATTTT. This gives the protein CAWRASGTTDTQYF. Filled out from reference TRBV30 and TRBJ2-3, the complete variable domain reads SQTIHQWPATLVQPVGSPLSLECTVEGTSNPNLYWYRQAAGRGLQLLFYSVGIGQISSEVPQNLSASRPQDRQFILSSKKLLLSDSGFYLCAWRASGTTDTQYFGPGTRLTVL.

The chain has TRBV7-3 and TRBJ2-1; a possible D gene is TRBD1 (5 bases). Germline CDR1 reads SGHTA; CDR2 reads FQGTGA. V was clipped by 2 bases and J by 8 bases, with 10 bases between them. The CDR3 has 13 residues. The CDR3 protein is CASSLASRDEQFF. The CDR3 DNA sequence: TGTGCCAGCAGCTTAGCAAGCAGGGATGAGCAGTTCTTC.

The chain combines TRBV4-2 with TRBJ2-2; D is perhaps TRBD1 (6 bases). Looked up from germline, CDR1 is LGHNA and CDR2 is YNFKEQ. The CDR3 is 15 amino acids. The V gene lost 3 bases and the J gene lost 3 bases, with 11 bases spanning the gap. The CDR3 protein is CASSHSDRYTGELFF. CDR3 sequence (DNA): TGTGCCAGCAGCCATTCGGACAGATACACCGGGGAGCTGTTTTTT.

The rearrangement joins TRBV18 to TRBJ2-5; 8 bases agree with TRBD1. The trim removed 5 bases at V and 5 bases at J, leaving 4 bases unmatched. The germline CDR1 and CDR2 sequences are KGHSH and LQKENI. This CDR3 is 13 amino acids long. In nucleotides, the CDR3 is TGTGCCAGCTCAGGGGGACAGGCGGAGACCCAGTACTTC. It is translated as CASSGGQAETQYF.

The sample holds one count of this clone. The chain links TRBV21-1 to TRBJ1-3; the table's D call of TRBD1 was not tested on the DNA. TRBV21-1 is annotated as a pseudogene. The CDR3 is made up of 17 amino acids. CDR3 sequence reads: CASSATLLQHARNTIYF. The CDR3 bases are TGTGCCAGCAGTGCGACATTGCTACAACACGCACGAAACACCATATATTTT.